These T cell receptor beta chains were read from a single sample in a study of blood T cell repertoires in COVID-19. The method was immunoSEQ multiplex PCR; TCRdb's version includes in-frame clones alone and lacks a portion of them. The sample has 95,000 to 120,000 clones, 80% to 90% seen once. Sequencing used peripheral blood. These receptors came from a woman aged 45 to 65 with acute or convalescent COVID-19. The CDR3 runs from the conserved cysteine through the conserved F or W. D genes are given only for firm matches. Expanded clones are given a class, and other clones once, few, many or no size at all.

clone_size j_call d_call v_call cdr3_nt cdr3_aa
NA TRBJ1-5 NA TRBV6-1 TGTGCCAGCAGTGAACCTGGCAATCAGCCCCAGCATTTT CASSEPGNQPQHF
NA TRBJ2-7 TRBD1 TRBV2 TGTGCCAGCAGGGAGGGACAGGCGGCACCCTACGAGCAGTACTTC CASREGQAAPYEQYF
NA TRBJ1-1 NA TRBV7-6 TGTGCCAGCAGCTTAGGTGTCACCGGGAACACTGAAGCTTTCTTT CASSLGVTGNTEAFF
NA TRBJ2-7 TRBD1 TRBV19 TGTGCCAGTAGTATAGCCCTCGCGGGACAGGGCCCCTACGAGCAGTACTTC CASSIALAGQGPYEQYF
NA TRBJ2-5 TRBD1 TRBV30 TGTGCCTGGAGTGTACCGGGGACAGGGGAGACCCAGTACTTC CAWSVPGTGETQYF
NA TRBJ2-1 NA TRBV7-3 TGTGCCAGCAGCTTGAAATATCGGGATGAGCAGTTCTTC CASSLKYRDEQFF
NA TRBJ1-1 NA TRBV5-1 TGCGCCAGCAGCGGTAGCCAGACGAACACTGAAGCTTTCTTT CASSGSQTNTEAFF
once TRBJ1-4 TRBD1 TRBV9 TGTGCCAGCAGCGTAGGGGACAGAGCAACTAATGAAAAACTGTTTTTT CASSVGDRATNEKLFF
NA TRBJ2-1 TRBD1 TRBV7-3 TGTGCCAGCAGCTCCACCACAGGGGTAAATGAGCAGTTCTTC CASSSTTGVNEQFF
NA TRBJ2-2 NA TRBV12-5 TGTGCTAGTGGTCCGTTAGGCAGGGAGGACACCGGGGAGCTGTTTTTT CASGPLGREDTGELFF
once TRBJ1-1 TRBD1 TRBV15 TGTGCCACCAGCACCGGACAGGGGGCCTTTTCTGAAGCTTTCTTT CATSTGQGAFSEAFF
once TRBJ2-7 NA TRBV12-3/TRBV12-4 TGTGCCAGCAGTCCCGGGTACGAGCAGTACTTC CASSPGYEQYF
NA TRBJ2-7 NA TRBV27 TGTGCCAGCAGTTTGCGGGGATCGTACGAGCAGTACTTC CASSLRGSYEQYF
NA TRBJ2-7 TRBD2 TRBV27 TGTGCCAGCAGTCTGGGACTAGATGCAACCTACGAGCAGTACTTC CASSLGLDATYEQYF
NA TRBJ1-2 TRBD1 TRBV30 TGTGCCTGGAGGGAGACAGGGGTGTACTATGGCTACACCTTC CAWRETGVYYGYTF
once TRBJ1-2 NA TRBV7-9 TGTGCCAGCAGCCCGGAGGCCGCCTGGTCGGACGGCTACACCTTC CASSPEAAWSDGYTF